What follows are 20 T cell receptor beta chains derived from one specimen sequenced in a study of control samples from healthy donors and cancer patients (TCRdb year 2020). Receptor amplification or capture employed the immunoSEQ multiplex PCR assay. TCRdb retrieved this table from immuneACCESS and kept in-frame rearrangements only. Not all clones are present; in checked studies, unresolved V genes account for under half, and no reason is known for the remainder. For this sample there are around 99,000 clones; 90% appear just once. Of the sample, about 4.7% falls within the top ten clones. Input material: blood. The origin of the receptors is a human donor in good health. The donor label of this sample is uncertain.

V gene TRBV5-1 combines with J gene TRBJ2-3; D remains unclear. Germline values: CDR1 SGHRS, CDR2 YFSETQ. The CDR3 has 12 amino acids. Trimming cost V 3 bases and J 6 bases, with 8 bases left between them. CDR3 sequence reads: CASSSTRDTQYF. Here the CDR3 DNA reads TGCGCCAGCAGCTCAACACGGGATACGCAGTATTTT.

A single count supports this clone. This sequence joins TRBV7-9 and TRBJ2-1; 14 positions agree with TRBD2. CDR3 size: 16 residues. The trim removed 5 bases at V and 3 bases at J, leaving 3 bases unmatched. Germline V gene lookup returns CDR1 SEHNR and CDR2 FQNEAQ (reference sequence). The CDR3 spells CASSEGLAGVYNEQFF. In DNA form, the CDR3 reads TGTGCCAGCAGCGAGGGACTAGCGGGGGTCTACAATGAGCAGTTCTTC.

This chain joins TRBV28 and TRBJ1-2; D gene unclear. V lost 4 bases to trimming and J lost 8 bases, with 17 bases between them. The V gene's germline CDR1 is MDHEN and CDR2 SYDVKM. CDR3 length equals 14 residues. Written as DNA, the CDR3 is TGTGCCAGCAGTTCCCCGACCAGGATACTCGGCTACACCTTC. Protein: CASSSPTRILGYTF.

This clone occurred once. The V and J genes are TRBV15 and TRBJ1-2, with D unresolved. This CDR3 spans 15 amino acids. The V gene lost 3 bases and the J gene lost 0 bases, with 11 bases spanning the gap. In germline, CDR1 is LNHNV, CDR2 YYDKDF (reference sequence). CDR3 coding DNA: TGTGCCACCAGCAGTCCAGGAGTCTCTAACTATGGCTACACCTTC. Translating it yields CATSSPGVSNYGYTF.

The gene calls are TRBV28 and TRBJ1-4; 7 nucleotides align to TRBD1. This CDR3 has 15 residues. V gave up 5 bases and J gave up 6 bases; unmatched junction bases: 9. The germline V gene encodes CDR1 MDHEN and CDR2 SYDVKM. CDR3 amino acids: CASSTTGATYEKLFF. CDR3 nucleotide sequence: TGTGCCAGCAGTACAACAGGGGCCACCTATGAAAAACTGTTTTTT.

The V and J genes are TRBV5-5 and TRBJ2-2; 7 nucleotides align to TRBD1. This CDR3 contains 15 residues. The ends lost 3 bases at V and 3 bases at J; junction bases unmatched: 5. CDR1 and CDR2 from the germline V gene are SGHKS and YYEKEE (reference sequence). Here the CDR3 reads CASSWTTGDTGELFF. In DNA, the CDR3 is TGTGCCAGCAGCTGGACCACAGGGGACACCGGGGAGCTGTTTTTT.

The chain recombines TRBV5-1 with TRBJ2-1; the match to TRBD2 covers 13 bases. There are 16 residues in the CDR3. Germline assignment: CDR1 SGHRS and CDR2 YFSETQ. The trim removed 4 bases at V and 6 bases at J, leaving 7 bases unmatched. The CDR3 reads CASSPSTSGGSNEQFF. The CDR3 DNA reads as TGCGCCAGCAGCCCTTCGACTAGCGGGGGGTCCAATGAGCAGTTCTTC.

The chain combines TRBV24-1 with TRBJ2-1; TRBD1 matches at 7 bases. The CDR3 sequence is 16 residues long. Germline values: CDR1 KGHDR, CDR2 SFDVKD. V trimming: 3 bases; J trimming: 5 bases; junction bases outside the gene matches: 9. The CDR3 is CATSDNQGQWDNEQFF. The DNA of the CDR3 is TGTGCCACCAGTGATAATCAGGGACAGTGGGACAATGAGCAGTTCTTC.

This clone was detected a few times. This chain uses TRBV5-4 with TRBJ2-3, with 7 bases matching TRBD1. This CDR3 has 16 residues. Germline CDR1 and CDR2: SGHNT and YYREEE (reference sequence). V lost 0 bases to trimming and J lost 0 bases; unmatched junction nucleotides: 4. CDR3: CASSLDRGTSTDTQYF. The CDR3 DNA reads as TGTGCCAGCAGCTTGGACAGGGGAACTAGCACAGATACGCAGTATTTT.

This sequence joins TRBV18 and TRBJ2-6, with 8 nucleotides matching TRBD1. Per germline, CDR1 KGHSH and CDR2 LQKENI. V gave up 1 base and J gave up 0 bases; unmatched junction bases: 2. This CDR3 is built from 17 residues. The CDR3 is CASSPLTGGSGANVLTF. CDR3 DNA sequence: TGTGCCAGCTCACCACTTACAGGGGGCTCTGGGGCCAACGTCCTGACTTTC.

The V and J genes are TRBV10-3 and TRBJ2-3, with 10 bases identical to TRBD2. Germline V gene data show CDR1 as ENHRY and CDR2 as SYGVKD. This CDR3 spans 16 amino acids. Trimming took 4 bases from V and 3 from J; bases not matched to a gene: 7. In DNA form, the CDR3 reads TGTGCCATCAGTGTTGATAGCGGGGGGATAACAGATACGCAGTATTTT. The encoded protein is CAISVDSGGITDTQYF.

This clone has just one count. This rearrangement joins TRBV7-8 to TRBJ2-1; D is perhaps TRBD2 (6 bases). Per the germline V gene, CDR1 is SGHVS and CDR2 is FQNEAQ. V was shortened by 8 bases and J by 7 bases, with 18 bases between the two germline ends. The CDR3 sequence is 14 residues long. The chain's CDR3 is CASRGTLSLNEQFF. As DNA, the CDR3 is TGTGCCAGCCGCGGGACCCTGTCGTTGAATGAGCAGTTCTTC.

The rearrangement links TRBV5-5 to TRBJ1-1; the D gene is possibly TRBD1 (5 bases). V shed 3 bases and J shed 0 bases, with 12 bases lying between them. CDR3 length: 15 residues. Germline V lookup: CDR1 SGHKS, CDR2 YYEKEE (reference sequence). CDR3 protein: CASSSGAGLNTEAFF. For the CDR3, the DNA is TGTGCCAGCAGCTCTGGGGCAGGGTTGAACACTGAAGCTTTCTTT.

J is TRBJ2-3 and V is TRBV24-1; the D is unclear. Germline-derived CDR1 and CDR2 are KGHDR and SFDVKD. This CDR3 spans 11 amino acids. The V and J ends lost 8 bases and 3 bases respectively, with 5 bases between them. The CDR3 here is CATMGTDTQYF. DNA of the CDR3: TGTGCCACCATGGGGACAGATACGCAGTATTTT.

CDR3: CASKLRGEWGFSYGYTF. DNA for the CDR3: TGTGCCAGCAAGCTCCGAGGCGAGTGGGGGTTCTCCTATGGCTACACCTTC. The chain links TRBV27 to TRBJ1-2, with a possible D match to TRBD1 (5 bases). V lost 7 bases to trimming and J lost 4 bases, with 25 bases between them. CDR1 MNHEY and CDR2 SMNVEV come from the germline V gene (reference sequence). This CDR3 is built from 17 residues.

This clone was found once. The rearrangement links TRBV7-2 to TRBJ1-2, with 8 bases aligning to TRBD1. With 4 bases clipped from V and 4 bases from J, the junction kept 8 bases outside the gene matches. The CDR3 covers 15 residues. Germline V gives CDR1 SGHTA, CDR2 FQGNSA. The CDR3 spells CASSSIPGQVYGYTF. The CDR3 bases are TGTGCCAGCAGCTCTATTCCGGGACAGGTCTATGGCTACACCTTC. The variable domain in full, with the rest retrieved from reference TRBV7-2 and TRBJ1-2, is GAGVSQSPSNKVTEKGKDVELRCDPISGHTALYWYRQSLGQGLEFLIYFQGNSAPDKSGLPSDRFSAERTGGSVSTLTIQRTQQEDSAVYLCASSSIPGQVYGYTFGSGTRLTVV.

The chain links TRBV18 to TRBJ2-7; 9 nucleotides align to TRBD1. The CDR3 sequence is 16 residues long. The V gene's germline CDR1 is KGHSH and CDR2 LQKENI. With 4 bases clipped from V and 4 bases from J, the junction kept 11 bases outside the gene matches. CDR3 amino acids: CASSQLLTGGTYEQYF. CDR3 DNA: TGTGCCAGCTCACAACTATTGACAGGGGGAACGTACGAGCAGTACTTC.

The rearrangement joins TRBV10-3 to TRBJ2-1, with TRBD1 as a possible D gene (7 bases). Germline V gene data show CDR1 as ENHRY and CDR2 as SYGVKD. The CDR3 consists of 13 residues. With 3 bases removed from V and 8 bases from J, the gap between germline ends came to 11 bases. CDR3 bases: TGTGCCATCAGTGATGGAGGGGGCGATGAGCAGTTCTTC. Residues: CAISDGGGDEQFF.

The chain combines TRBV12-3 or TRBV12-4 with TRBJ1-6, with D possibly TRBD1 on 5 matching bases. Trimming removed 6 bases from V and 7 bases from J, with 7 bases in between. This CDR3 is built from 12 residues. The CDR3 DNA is TGTGCCAGCAGAGAGGGGAATTCACCCCTCCACTTT. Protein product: CASREGNSPLHF.

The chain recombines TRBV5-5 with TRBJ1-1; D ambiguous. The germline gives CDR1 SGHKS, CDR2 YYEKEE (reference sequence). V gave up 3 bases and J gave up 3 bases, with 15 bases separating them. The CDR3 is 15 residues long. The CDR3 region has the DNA TGTGCCAGCAGCTCGCGTGGGAGCGGGTACACTGAAGCTTTCTTT. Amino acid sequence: CASSSRGSGYTEAFF.